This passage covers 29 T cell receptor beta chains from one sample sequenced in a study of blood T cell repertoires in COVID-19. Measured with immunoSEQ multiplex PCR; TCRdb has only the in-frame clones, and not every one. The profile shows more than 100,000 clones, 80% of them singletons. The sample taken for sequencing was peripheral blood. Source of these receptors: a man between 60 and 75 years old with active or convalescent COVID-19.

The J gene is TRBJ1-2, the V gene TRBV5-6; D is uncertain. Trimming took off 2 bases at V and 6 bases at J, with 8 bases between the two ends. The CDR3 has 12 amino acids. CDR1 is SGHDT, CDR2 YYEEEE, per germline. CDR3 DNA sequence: TGTGCCAGCAGCTTTCGGAGGGATGGCTACACCTTC. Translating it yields CASSFRRDGYTF.

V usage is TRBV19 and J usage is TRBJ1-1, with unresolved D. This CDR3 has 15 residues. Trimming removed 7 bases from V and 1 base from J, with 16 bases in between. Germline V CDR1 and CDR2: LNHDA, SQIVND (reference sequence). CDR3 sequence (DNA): TGTGCCAGTATTCTAGAGGCGGGCCAGAACACTGAAGCTTTCTTT. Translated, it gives CASILEAGQNTEAFF.

The DNA for the CDR3 is TGTGCCAGCAGCCCCAGGGGGCGCGCCTCCTACGAGCAGTACTTC. Its protein is CASSPRGRASYEQYF. V usage is TRBV6-2 or TRBV6-3 and J usage is TRBJ2-7; TRBD1 agrees at 8 bases. The length of the CDR3 is 15 residues. Germline-derived CDR1 and CDR2 are MNHEY and SVGEGT. V shed 6 bases, J shed 0 bases, and the junction held 7 bases outside the gene matches.

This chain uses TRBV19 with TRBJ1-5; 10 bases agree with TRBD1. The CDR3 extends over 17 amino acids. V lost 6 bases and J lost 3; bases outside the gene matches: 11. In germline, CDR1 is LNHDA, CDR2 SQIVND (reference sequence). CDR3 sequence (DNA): TGTGCCAGTAGGGCACGAGTGGGGACAGGGGACAATCAGCCCCAGCATTTT. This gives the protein CASRARVGTGDNQPQHF.

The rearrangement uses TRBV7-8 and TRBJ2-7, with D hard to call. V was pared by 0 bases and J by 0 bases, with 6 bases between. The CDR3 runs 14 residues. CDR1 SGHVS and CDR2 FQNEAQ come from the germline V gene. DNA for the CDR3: TGTGCCAGCAGCTTAGCGACTCTCTCCTACGAGCAGTACTTC. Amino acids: CASSLATLSYEQYF.

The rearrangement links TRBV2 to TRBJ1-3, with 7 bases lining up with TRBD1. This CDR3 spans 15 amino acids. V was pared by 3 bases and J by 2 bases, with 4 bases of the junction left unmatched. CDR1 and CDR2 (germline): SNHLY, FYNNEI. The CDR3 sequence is CASSEHDRAGNTIYF. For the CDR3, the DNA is TGTGCCAGCAGTGAGCACGACAGGGCTGGAAACACCATATATTTT.

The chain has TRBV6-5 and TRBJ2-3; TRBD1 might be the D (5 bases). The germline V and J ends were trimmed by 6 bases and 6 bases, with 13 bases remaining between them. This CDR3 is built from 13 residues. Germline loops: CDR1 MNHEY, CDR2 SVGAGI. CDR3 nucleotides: TGTGCCAGCAGCGGCAGGGCGAGGGATACGCAGTATTTT. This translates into CASSGRARDTQYF.

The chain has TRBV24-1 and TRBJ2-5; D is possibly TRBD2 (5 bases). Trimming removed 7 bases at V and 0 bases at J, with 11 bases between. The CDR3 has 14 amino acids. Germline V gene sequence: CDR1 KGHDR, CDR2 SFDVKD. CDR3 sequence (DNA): TGTGCCACCAGCCGGTCCGGGGACCAAGAGACCCAGTACTTC. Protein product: CATSRSGDQETQYF.

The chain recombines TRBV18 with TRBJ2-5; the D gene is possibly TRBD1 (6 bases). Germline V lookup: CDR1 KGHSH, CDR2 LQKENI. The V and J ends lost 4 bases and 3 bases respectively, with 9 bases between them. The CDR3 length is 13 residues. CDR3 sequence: CASSRYREETQYF. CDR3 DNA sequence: TGTGCCAGCTCACGCTACAGGGAAGAGACCCAGTACTTC. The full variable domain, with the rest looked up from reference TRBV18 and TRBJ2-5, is NAGVMQNPRHLVRRRGQEARLRCSPMKGHSHVYWYRQLPEEGLKFMVYLQKENIIDESGMPKERFSAEFPKEGPSILRIQQVVRGDSAAYFCASSRYREETQYFGPGTRLLVL.

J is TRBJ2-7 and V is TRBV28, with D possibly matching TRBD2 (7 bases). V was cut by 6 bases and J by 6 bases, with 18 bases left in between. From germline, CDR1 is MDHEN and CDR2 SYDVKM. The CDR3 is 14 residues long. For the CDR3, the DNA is TGTGCCAGCAGCCTCCTCAGAAGGGGGGGCGAGCAGTACTTC. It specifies CASSLLRRGGEQYF.

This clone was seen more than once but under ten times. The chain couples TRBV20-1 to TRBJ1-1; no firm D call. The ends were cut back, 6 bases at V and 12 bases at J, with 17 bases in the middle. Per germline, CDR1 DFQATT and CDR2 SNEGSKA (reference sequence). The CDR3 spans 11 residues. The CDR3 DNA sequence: TGCAGTGCCTCCCACAGCTTCGTGCCTTTCTTT. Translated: CSASHSFVPFF.

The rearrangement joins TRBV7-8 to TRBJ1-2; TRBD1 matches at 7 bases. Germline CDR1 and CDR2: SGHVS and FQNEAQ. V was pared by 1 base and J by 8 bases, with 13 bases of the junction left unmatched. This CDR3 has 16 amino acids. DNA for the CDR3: TGTGCCAGCAGCTTAGTTGTCAGGGGGAGCGGTATGGGCTACACCTTC. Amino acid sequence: CASSLVVRGSGMGYTF.

The CDR3 spells CASSLVRGLAVIYAYEQYF. As DNA, the CDR3 is TGTGCCAGCAGCTTAGTTAGAGGACTAGCGGTGATCTATGCCTACGAGCAGTACTTC. The chain is built from TRBV7-6 and TRBJ2-7; 10 bases fit TRBD2. Trimming at V came to 1 base and at J to 2 bases, leaving 14 bases not matched to a gene. The CDR3 consists of 19 residues. From germline, CDR1 is SGHVS and CDR2 FNYEAQ.

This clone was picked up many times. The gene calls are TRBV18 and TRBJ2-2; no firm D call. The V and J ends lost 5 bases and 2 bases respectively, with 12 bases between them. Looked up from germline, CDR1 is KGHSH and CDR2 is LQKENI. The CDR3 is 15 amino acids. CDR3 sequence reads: CASSEQLTNTGELFF. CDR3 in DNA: TGTGCCAGCTCAGAACAGCTTACTAACACCGGGGAGCTGTTTTTT.

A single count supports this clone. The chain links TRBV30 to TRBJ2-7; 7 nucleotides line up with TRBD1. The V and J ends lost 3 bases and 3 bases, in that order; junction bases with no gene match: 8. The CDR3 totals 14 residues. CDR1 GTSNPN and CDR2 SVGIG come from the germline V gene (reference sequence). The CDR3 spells CAWSDPGTDYEQYF. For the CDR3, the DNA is TGTGCCTGGAGCGACCCCGGGACAGACTACGAGCAGTACTTC.

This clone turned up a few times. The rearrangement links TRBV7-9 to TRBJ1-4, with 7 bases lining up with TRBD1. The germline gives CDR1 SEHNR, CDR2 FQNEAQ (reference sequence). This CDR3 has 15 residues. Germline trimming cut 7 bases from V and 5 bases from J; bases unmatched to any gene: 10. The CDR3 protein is CASTPLGRGNEKLFF. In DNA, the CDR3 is TGTGCCAGCACCCCCCTGGGCAGGGGGAATGAAAAACTGTTTTTT. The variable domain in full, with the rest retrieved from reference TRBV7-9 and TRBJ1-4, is DTGVSQNPRHKITKRGQNVTFRCDPISEHNRLYWYRQTLGQGPEFLTYFQNEAQLEKSRLLSDRFSAERPKGSFSTLEIQRTEQGDSAMYLCASTPLGRGNEKLFFGSGTQLSVL.

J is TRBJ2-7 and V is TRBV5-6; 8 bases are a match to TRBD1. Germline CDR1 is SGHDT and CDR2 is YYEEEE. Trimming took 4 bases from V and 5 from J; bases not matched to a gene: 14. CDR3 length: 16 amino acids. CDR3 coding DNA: TGTGCCAGCAGCCCCCGGGCCTGGGACAGGCGCGACGAGCAGTACTTC. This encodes CASSPRAWDRRDEQYF.

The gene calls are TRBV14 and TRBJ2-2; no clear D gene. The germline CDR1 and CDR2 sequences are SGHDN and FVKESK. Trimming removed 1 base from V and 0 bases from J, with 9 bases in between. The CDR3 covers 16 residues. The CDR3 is CASSQAFGANTGELFF. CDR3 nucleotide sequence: TGTGCCAGCAGCCAAGCTTTCGGAGCGAACACCGGGGAGCTGTTTTTT.

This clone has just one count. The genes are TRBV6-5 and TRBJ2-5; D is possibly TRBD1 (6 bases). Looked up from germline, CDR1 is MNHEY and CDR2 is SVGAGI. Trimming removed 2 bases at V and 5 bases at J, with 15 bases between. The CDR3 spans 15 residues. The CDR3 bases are TGTGCCAGCAGTTACAGAGGGGGTTGGGGGGAGACCCAGTACTTC. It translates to CASSYRGGWGETQYF.

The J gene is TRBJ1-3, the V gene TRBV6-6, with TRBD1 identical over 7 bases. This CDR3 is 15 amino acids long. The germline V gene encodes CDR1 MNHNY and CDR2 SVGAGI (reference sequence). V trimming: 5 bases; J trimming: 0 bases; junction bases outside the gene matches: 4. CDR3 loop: CASSRTGDSGNTIYF. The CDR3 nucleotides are TGTGCCAGCAGTCGGACAGGAGACTCTGGAAACACCATATATTTT.

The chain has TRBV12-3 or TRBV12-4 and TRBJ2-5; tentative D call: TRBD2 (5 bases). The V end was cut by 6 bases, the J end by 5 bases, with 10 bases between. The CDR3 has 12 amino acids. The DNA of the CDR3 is TGTGCCAGCAGCCCCCGGAGGGAGACCCAGTACTTC. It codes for CASSPRRETQYF.

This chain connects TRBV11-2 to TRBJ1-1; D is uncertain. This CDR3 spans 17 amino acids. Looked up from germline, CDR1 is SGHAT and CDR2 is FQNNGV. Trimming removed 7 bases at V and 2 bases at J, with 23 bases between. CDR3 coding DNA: TGTGCCAGCATCAGAGACCCGGGTCTCTACGGCAACACTGAAGCTTTCTTT. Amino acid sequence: CASIRDPGLYGNTEAFF. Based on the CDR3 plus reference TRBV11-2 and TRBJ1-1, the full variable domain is EAGVAQSPRYKIIEKRQSVAFWCNPISGHATLYWYQQILGQGPKLLIQFQNNGVVDDSQLPKDRFSAERLKGVDSTLKIQPAKLEDSAVYLCASIRDPGLYGNTEAFFGQGTRLTVV.

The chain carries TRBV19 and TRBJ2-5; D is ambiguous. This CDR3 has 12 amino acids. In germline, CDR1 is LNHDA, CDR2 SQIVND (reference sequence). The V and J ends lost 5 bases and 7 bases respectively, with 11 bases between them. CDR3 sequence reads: CASSPSTGTQYF. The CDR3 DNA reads TGTGCCAGTAGTCCTTCCACGGGGACCCAGTACTTC.

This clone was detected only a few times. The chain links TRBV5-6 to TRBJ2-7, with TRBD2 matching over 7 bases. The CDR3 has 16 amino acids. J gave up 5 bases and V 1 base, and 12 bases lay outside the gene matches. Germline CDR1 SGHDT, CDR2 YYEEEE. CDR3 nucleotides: TGTGCCAGCAGCTTGTTTGTAGGGGCTAGCGGAAACGAGCAGTACTTC. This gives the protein CASSLFVGASGNEQYF.

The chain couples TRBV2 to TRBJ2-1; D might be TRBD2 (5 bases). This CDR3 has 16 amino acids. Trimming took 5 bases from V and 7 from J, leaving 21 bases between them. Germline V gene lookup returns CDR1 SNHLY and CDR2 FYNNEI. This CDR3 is CASSPARVRLENEQFF. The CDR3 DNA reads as TGTGCCAGCAGTCCTGCGCGGGTCCGGCTAGAAAATGAGCAGTTCTTC.

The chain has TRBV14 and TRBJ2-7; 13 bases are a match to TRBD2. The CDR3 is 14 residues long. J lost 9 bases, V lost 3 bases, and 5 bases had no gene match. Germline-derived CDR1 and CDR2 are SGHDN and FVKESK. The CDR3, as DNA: TGTGCCAGCAGCCACGGGACTAGCGGGGCACGGCAGTACTTC. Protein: CASSHGTSGARQYF.

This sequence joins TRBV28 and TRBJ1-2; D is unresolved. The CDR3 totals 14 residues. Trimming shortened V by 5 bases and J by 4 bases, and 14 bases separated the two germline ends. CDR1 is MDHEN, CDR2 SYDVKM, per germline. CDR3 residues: CASSLSRESYGYTF. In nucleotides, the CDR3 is TGTGCCAGCAGTCTTTCCCGGGAGAGCTATGGCTACACCTTC.

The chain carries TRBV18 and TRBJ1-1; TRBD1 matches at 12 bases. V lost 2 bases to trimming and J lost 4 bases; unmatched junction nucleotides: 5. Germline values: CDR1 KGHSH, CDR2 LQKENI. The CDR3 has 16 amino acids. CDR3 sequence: CASSPGTGGAGTEAFF. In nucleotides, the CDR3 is TGTGCCAGCTCACCAGGGACAGGGGGCGCGGGCACTGAAGCTTTCTTT.

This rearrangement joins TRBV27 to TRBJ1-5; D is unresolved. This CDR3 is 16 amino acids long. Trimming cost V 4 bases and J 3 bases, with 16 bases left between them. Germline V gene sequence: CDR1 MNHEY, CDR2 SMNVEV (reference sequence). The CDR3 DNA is TGTGCCAGCAGTTCGAGCCCCAAAGCTAACAATCAGCCCCAGCATTTT. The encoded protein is CASSSSPKANNQPQHF.